The clone carrying this T cell receptor (beta chain) was seen a single time. These data come from a study of cytomegalovirus exposure and HLA in healthy donors. Primers for the PCR totalled 60 Vbeta and 13 Jbeta. The method was immunoSEQ multiplex PCR; TCRdb's version includes in-frame clones alone and lacks a portion of them. The sample has 150,000 or so clones, roughly three quarters seen once. This TCR came from a male donor in good health and CMV-seronegative. Sequencing used PBMCs.

The CDR3 here is CAWSVRPGGKPQHF. The CDR3 nucleotides read TGTGCCTGGAGTGTACGGCCAGGGGGAAAGCCCCAGCATTTT. The chain combines TRBV30 with TRBJ1-5; TRBD1 matches at 7 bases. The CDR3 totals 14 residues. From germline, CDR1 is GTSNPN and CDR2 SVGIG (reference sequence). V shed 0 bases and J 8 bases; nucleotides not matched to a gene: 7.